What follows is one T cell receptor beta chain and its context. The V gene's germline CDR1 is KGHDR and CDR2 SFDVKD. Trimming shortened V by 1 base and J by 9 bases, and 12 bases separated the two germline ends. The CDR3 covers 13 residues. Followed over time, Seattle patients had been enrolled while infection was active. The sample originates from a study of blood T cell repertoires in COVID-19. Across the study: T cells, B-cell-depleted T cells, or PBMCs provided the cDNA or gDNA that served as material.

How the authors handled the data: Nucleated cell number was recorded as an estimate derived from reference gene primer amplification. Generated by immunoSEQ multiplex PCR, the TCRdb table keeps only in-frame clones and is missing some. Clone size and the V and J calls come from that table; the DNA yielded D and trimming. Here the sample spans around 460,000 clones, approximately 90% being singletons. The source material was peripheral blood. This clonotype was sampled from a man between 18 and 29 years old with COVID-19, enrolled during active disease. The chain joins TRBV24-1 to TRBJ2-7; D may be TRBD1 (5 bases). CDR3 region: CATSDFGARGQYF. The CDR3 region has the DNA TGTGCCACCAGTGATTTTGGGGCACGCGGGCAGTACTTC.